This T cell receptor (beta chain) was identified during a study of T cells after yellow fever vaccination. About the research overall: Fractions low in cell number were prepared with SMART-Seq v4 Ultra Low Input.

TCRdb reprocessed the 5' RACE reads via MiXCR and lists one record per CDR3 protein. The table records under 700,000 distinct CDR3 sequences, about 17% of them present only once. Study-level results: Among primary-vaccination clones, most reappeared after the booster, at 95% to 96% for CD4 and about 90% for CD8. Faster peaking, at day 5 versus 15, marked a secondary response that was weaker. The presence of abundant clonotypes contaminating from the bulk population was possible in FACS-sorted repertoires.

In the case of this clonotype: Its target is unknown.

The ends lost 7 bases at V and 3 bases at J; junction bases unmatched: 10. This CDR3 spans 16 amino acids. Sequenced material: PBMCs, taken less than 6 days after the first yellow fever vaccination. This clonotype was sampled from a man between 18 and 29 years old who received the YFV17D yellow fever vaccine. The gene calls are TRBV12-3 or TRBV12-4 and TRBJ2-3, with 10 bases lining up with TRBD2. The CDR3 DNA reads TGTGCCAGCAACCCTATAAGCGGGGGGGCTACAGATACGCAGTATTTT. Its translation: CASNPISGGATDTQYF.